What follows describes a single T cell receptor beta chain. These data originate in a study of neoadjuvant anti-PD-1 for oral cavity cancer. Profiling relied on immunoSEQ multiplex PCR, and the TCRdb table lists in-frame clones only, not all of them. This table has 6,500 to 8,500 clones, approximately 60% appearing once. CDR3 length: 21 amino acids. Germline CDR1 is LGHNA and CDR2 is YNFKEQ. J lost 4 bases, V lost 1 base, and 25 bases had no gene match. This TCR came from a person aged 40-85 years with oral cavity squamous cell carcinoma. Here the sequenced sample was tumor tissue, taken before nivolumab (anti-PD-1) treatment. J is TRBJ2-7 and V is TRBV4-2, with 7 bases identical to TRBD2. In DNA form, the CDR3 reads TGTGCCAGCAGCCAAGGGATAAGCCAGGGAGTACGAGCAGCGGGGAGGTACGAGCAGTACTTC. It is translated as CASSQGISQGVRAAGRYEQYF.